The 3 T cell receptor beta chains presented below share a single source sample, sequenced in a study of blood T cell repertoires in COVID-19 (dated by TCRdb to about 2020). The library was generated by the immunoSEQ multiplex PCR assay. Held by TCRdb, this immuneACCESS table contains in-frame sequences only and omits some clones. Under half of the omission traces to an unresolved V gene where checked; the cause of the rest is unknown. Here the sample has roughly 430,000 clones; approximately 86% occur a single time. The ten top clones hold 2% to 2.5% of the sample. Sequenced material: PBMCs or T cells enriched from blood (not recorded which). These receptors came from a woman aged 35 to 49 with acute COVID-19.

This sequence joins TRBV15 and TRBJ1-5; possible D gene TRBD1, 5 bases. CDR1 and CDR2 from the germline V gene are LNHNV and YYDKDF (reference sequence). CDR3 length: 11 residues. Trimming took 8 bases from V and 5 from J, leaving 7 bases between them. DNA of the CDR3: TGTGCCACCGGGGGGTATCAGCCCCAGCATTTT. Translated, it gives CATGGYQPQHF.

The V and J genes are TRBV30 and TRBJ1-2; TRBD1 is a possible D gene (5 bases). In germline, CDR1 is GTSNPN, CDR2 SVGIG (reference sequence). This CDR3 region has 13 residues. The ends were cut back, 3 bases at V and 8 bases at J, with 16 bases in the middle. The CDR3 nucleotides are TGTGCCTGGAGAGACGGAGCCGGGGGGGGCTACACCTTC. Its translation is CAWRDGAGGGYTF.

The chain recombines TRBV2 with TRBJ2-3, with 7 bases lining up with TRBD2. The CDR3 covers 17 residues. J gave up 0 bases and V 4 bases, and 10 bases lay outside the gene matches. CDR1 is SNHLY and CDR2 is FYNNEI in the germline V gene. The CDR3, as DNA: TGTGCCAGCAGTGGTCTCTTGCGGGGGACTAGCACAGATACGCAGTATTTT. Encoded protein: CASSGLLRGTSTDTQYF.